Listed below are T cell receptor beta chains from one sample, sequenced in a study of T cell changes during pregnancy in multiple sclerosis. Produced via immunoSEQ multiplex PCR; TCRdb's table is partial and in-frame only. Of around 80,000 clones in the sample, 92% were seen once. This specimen consisted of peripheral blood, obtained before pregnancy. Receptor source: a female donor with multiple sclerosis, enrolled in a pregnancy study. The CDR3 runs from the conserved cysteine through the conserved F or W. The order of the fields is V gene, J gene, clone size, D gene, CDR3 protein, CDR3 DNA. A D gene is named only where the DNA matches it firmly. Not every row has a clone size; where given, it reads once, few, many or a size class.

v_call: TRBV19
j_call: TRBJ1-6
clone_size: -
d_call: TRBD1
cdr3_aa: CASGQGSNSPLHF
cdr3_nt: TGTGCCAGTGGACAGGGATCCAATTCACCCCTCCACTTT

v_call: TRBV5-1
j_call: TRBJ1-6
clone_size: -
d_call: -
cdr3_aa: CASSLGPGVNSPLHF
cdr3_nt: TGCGCCAGCAGCTTGGGCCCCGGGGTAAATTCACCCCTCCACTTT

v_call: TRBV18
j_call: TRBJ2-1
clone_size: -
d_call: TRBD2
cdr3_aa: CASSPPRRGAYNEQFF
cdr3_nt: TGTGCCAGCTCACCACCGCGGCGGGGGGCCTACAATGAGCAGTTCTTC

v_call: TRBV12-5
j_call: TRBJ2-2
clone_size: -
d_call: TRBD1
cdr3_aa: CASGSGQGNTGELFF
cdr3_nt: TGTGCTAGTGGTTCCGGACAGGGGAACACCGGGGAGCTGTTTTTT

v_call: TRBV5-1
j_call: TRBJ2-5
clone_size: -
d_call: -
cdr3_aa: CASSLSPGNQETQYF
cdr3_nt: TGCGCCAGCAGCTTGTCCCCAGGGAACCAAGAGACCCAGTACTTC

v_call: TRBV7-3
j_call: TRBJ1-2
clone_size: -
d_call: -
cdr3_aa: CASSPGGRDGYTF
cdr3_nt: TGTGCCAGCAGCCCCGGTGGTCGGGATGGCTACACCTTC

v_call: TRBV19
j_call: TRBJ2-7
clone_size: -
d_call: -
cdr3_aa: CASSTPRDKRYEQYF
cdr3_nt: TGTGCCAGTAGTACCCCCCGGGACAAGCGCTACGAGCAGTACTTC

v_call: TRBV29-1
j_call: TRBJ2-2
clone_size: -
d_call: -
cdr3_aa: CSVVTGPTGELFF
cdr3_nt: TGCAGCGTTGTAACAGGGCCCACCGGGGAGCTGTTTTTT

v_call: TRBV7-9
j_call: TRBJ1-2
clone_size: -
d_call: -
cdr3_aa: CASSKAAARGYTF
cdr3_nt: TGTGCCAGCAGCAAAGCGGCTGCGAGGGGCTACACCTTC

v_call: TRBV7-3
j_call: TRBJ1-1
clone_size: -
d_call: -
cdr3_aa: CASSPGGGSAFF
cdr3_nt: TGTGCCAGCAGCCCGGGCGGGGGGAGCGCTTTCTTT

v_call: TRBV7-8
j_call: TRBJ2-7
clone_size: -
d_call: TRBD2
cdr3_aa: CASSLGTSGGHPYEQYF
cdr3_nt: TGTGCCAGCAGCCTCGGGACTAGCGGGGGGCACCCCTACGAGCAGTACTTC

v_call: TRBV11-2
j_call: TRBJ2-1
clone_size: -
d_call: TRBD2
cdr3_aa: CASSRRASGVAYNEQFF
cdr3_nt: TGTGCCAGCAGCCGGCGGGCCAGCGGGGTTGCCTACAATGAGCAGTTCTTC

v_call: TRBV7-8
j_call: TRBJ2-3
clone_size: -
d_call: TRBD1
cdr3_aa: CASSHPGQGAPLSTDTQYF
cdr3_nt: TGTGCCAGCAGCCACCCGGGACAGGGGGCCCCCCTTAGCACAGATACGCAGTATTTT

v_call: TRBV21-1
j_call: TRBJ1-5
clone_size: -
d_call: -
cdr3_aa: CASSKPRVQPQHF
cdr3_nt: TGTGCCAGCAGCAAACCACGAGTTCAGCCCCAGCATTTT

v_call: TRBV5-6
j_call: TRBJ2-7
clone_size: -
d_call: -
cdr3_aa: CASSSTKTGISYEQYF
cdr3_nt: TGTGCCAGCAGCTCCACTAAGACAGGCATTTCCTACGAGCAGTACTTC

v_call: TRBV13
j_call: TRBJ1-5
clone_size: -
d_call: -
cdr3_aa: CAKPTAGGPWGNQPQHF
cdr3_nt: TGTGCCAAACCTACGGCGGGAGGCCCGTGGGGCAATCAGCCCCAGCATTTT

v_call: TRBV28
j_call: TRBJ1-2
clone_size: once
d_call: TRBD1
cdr3_aa: CASRRQGIDGYTF
cdr3_nt: TGTGCCAGCAGACGACAGGGTATCGATGGCTACACCTTC

v_call: TRBV6-5
j_call: TRBJ1-1
clone_size: -
d_call: -
cdr3_aa: CASSYGGVSTEAFF
cdr3_nt: TGTGCCAGCAGTTACGGGGGCGTGAGCACTGAAGCTTTCTTT

v_call: TRBV6-1
j_call: TRBJ2-5
clone_size: -
d_call: -
cdr3_aa: CASERWREQETQYF
cdr3_nt: TGTGCCAGCGAACGGTGGAGGGAACAAGAGACCCAGTACTTC

v_call: TRBV30
j_call: TRBJ1-1
clone_size: -
d_call: -
cdr3_aa: CAWILSGGTEAFF
cdr3_nt: TGTGCCTGGATATTAAGCGGGGGGACTGAAGCTTTCTTT

v_call: TRBV19
j_call: TRBJ1-5
clone_size: -
d_call: TRBD1
cdr3_aa: CASKLGQAGRLGAQHF
cdr3_nt: TGTGCCAGTAAGCTAGGACAGGCAGGGCGACTGGGGGCCCAGCATTTT

v_call: TRBV4-1
j_call: TRBJ1-2
clone_size: -
d_call: -
cdr3_aa: CASSQIHGANYGYTF
cdr3_nt: TGCGCCAGCAGCCAAATACACGGAGCTAACTATGGCTACACCTTC

v_call: TRBV7-7
j_call: TRBJ1-4
clone_size: -
d_call: TRBD1
cdr3_aa: CASTEGTVNEKLFF
cdr3_nt: TGTGCTAGCACCGAGGGGACAGTAAATGAAAAACTGTTTTTT

v_call: TRBV7-3
j_call: TRBJ1-1
clone_size: -
d_call: -
cdr3_aa: CASSLNIAGNTEAFF
cdr3_nt: TGTGCCAGCAGCTTAAATATTGCAGGGAACACTGAAGCTTTCTTT

v_call: TRBV13
j_call: TRBJ2-1
clone_size: once
d_call: TRBD2
cdr3_aa: CASSSRTSGGSEQFF
cdr3_nt: TGTGCCAGCAGCTCACGGACTAGCGGGGGAAGTGAGCAGTTCTTC

v_call: TRBV7-3
j_call: TRBJ2-2
clone_size: -
d_call: -
cdr3_aa: CASSLGGPNTGELFF
cdr3_nt: TGTGCCAGCAGCTTGGGGGGGCCGAACACCGGGGAGCTGTTTTTT

v_call: TRBV12-2
j_call: TRBJ2-5
clone_size: -
d_call: -
cdr3_aa: CASRPHQHRGHLTQYF
cdr3_nt: TGTGCAAGTCGCCCCCATCAACACAGGGGGCACCTGACCCAGTACTTC

v_call: TRBV19
j_call: TRBJ1-5
clone_size: once
d_call: -
cdr3_aa: CASSKTVLSNQPQHF
cdr3_nt: TGTGCCAGTAGTAAGACAGTACTTAGCAATCAGCCCCAGCATTTT

v_call: TRBV7-6
j_call: TRBJ1-6
clone_size: -
d_call: -
cdr3_aa: CASSLGDGGYNSPLHF
cdr3_nt: TGTGCCAGCAGCTTAGGAGACGGGGGATATAATTCACCCCTCCACTTT

v_call: TRBV19
j_call: TRBJ2-5
clone_size: once
d_call: TRBD2
cdr3_aa: CASSIAPPGGTGETQYF
cdr3_nt: TGTGCCAGTAGTATAGCCCCCCCGGGGGGGACTGGGGAGACCCAGTACTTC

v_call: TRBV30
j_call: TRBJ1-5
clone_size: -
d_call: TRBD1
cdr3_aa: CAWRPGGGNQPQHF
cdr3_nt: TGTGCCTGGCGCCCAGGGGGCGGCAATCAGCCCCAGCATTTT

v_call: TRBV6-5
j_call: TRBJ1-3
clone_size: once
d_call: TRBD1
cdr3_aa: CASRLQGSGNTIYF
cdr3_nt: TGTGCCAGCAGACTACAGGGGTCTGGAAACACCATATATTTT

v_call: TRBV6-1
j_call: TRBJ2-6
clone_size: -
d_call: -
cdr3_aa: CASTRESSGANVLTF
cdr3_nt: TGTGCCAGCACCCGAGAGAGCTCTGGGGCCAACGTCCTGACTTTC

v_call: TRBV11-1
j_call: TRBJ2-7
clone_size: -
d_call: -
cdr3_aa: CASSLDEGYSYEQYF
cdr3_nt: TGTGCCAGCAGCTTGGATGAGGGATATTCCTACGAGCAGTACTTC

v_call: TRBV7-2
j_call: TRBJ2-1
clone_size: -
d_call: -
cdr3_aa: CASSRLQPYNEQFF
cdr3_nt: TGTGCCAGCAGCAGATTACAGCCTTACAATGAGCAGTTCTTC

v_call: TRBV5-1
j_call: TRBJ2-7
clone_size: -
d_call: -
cdr3_aa: CASSLDISYEQYF
cdr3_nt: TGCGCCAGCAGCTTGGACATCTCCTACGAGCAGTACTTC

v_call: TRBV6-1
j_call: TRBJ1-2
clone_size: -
d_call: -
cdr3_aa: CASSGSDTRNGYTF
cdr3_nt: TGTGCCAGCAGTGGGTCGGACACGAGAAATGGCTACACCTTC

v_call: TRBV29-1
j_call: TRBJ2-2
clone_size: -
d_call: -
cdr3_aa: CSAPLQGNSGELFF
cdr3_nt: TGCAGCGCCCCCCTGCAGGGGAATTCCGGGGAGCTGTTTTTT

v_call: TRBV19
j_call: TRBJ1-2
clone_size: once
d_call: TRBD1
cdr3_aa: CASSGRKIFPGQGGYTF
cdr3_nt: TGTGCCAGTAGCGGGCGAAAAATCTTTCCGGGACAGGGGGGCTACACCTTC

v_call: TRBV2
j_call: TRBJ2-4
clone_size: -
d_call: TRBD1
cdr3_aa: CASSRGRDRGRNIQYF
cdr3_nt: TGTGCCAGCAGCAGGGGCCGGGACAGGGGTAGAAACATTCAGTACTTC

v_call: TRBV27
j_call: TRBJ1-6
clone_size: -
d_call: TRBD1
cdr3_aa: CASTPDRIGNNSPLHF
cdr3_nt: TGTGCCAGCACCCCGGACAGGATCGGTAATAATTCACCCCTCCACTTT